A selection of T cell receptor beta chains follows, all from one sample in a study of blood T cells in healthy people across ages. TCRdb re-derived calls from the 5' RACE reads in MiXCR, one entry per CDR3 protein. The profile shows some 1.4 million distinct CDR3 sequences, 42% of them singletons. Sequenced sample: blood. The source is a woman aged 18-35 years in good health. CDR3s include the opening cysteine and the closing phenylalanine or tryptophan. Each record gives: D gene, J gene, V gene, CDR3 length, clone size, CDR3 DNA, CDR3 protein. A D gene is named only where the DNA matches it firmly. Clone size is shown for a subset of rows, as once, few, many or a class of expanded clone.

NA | TRBJ2-7 | TRBV12-3/TRBV12-4 | 14 | few | TGTGCCAGCAGTTTTTCCTGGAGCTCCTACGAGCAGTACTTC | CASSFSWSSYEQYF
NA | TRBJ1-2 | TRBV29-1 | 13 | NA | TGCAGCGTCGAGGGGCTTACGAACTATGGCTACACCTTC | CSVEGLTNYGYTF
NA | TRBJ2-1 | TRBV20-1 | 13 | few | TGCAGTGCTTCGGGAGAGGGCTACAATGAGCAGTTCTTC | CSASGEGYNEQFF
NA | TRBJ2-2 | TRBV5-1 | 14 | NA | TGCGCCAGCAGCGCTTCAGGGTACACCGGGGAGCTGTTTTTT | CASSASGYTGELFF
NA | TRBJ1-5 | TRBV3-1 | 14 | NA | TGTGCCAGCAGCCGAGGGAACGGGGTTCAGCCCCAGCATTTT | CASSRGNGVQPQHF
NA | TRBJ2-3 | TRBV7-2 | 16 | few | TGTGCCAGCACCCTAATACCGGGACGTAGCACGGATACGCAGTATTTT | CASTLIPGRSTDTQYF
TRBD1 | TRBJ1-1 | TRBV28 | 15 | NA | TGTGCCAGCAGTTGTGAGGGGGCTGGGAACACTGAAGCTTTCTTT | CASSCEGAGNTEAFF
TRBD1 | TRBJ1-4 | TRBV11-2 | 14 | few | TGTGCCAGCAGGTCGGGACAGGCTAATGAAAAACTGTTTTTT | CASRSGQANEKLFF
TRBD2 | TRBJ2-1 | TRBV7-9 | 17 | few | TGTGCCAGCAGCTCGACGGGACTAGCGGCCTCCTACAATGAGCAGTTCTTC | CASSSTGLAASYNEQFF
TRBD1 | TRBJ1-4 | TRBV3-1 | 15 | few | TGTGCCAGCAGCCAACTACAGGGGGGGGGAGAAAAACTGTTTTTT | CASSQLQGGGEKLFF
NA | TRBJ2-5 | TRBV20-1 | 13 | NA | TGCAGTGCTTCTACTAGCACCGAGGAGACCCAGTACTTC | CSASTSTEETQYF
NA | TRBJ1-1 | TRBV14 | 18 | NA | TGTGCCAGCAGCCAAGCAAGAACATGGGGACTCCCAGGGGCTGAAGCTTTCTTT | CASSQARTWGLPGAEAFF
NA | TRBJ2-3 | TRBV5-1 | 17 | few | TGCGCCAGCAGCAAACACCCGGGGGACTCTGGCACAGATACGCAGTATTTT | CASSKHPGDSGTDTQYF
NA | TRBJ1-5 | TRBV28 | 14 | NA | TGTGCCAGCAGCCCCGGGCCGGACAATCAGCCCCAGCATTTT | CASSPGPDNQPQHF
TRBD2 | TRBJ2-4 | TRBV14 | 14 | few | TGTGCCAGCAGCCAAGCCCAGCGGGGGGGAGAGCAGTACTTC | CASSQAQRGGEQYF
NA | TRBJ2-1 | TRBV5-6 | 14 | NA | TGTGCCAGCAGCTTGCACGGGAGTAACAATGAGCAGTTCTTC | CASSLHGSNNEQFF
TRBD1 | TRBJ2-1 | TRBV5-1 | 16 | few | TGCGCCAGCAGCACGCTCGGGACAGGACCTTCGGGCGAGCAGTTCTTC | CASSTLGTGPSGEQFF
TRBD2 | TRBJ2-1 | TRBV20-1 | 15 | NA | TGCAGTGCCTCCGGGACTAGCGGGGGGGTATCTGAGCAGTTCTTC | CSASGTSGGVSEQFF
TRBD2 | TRBJ2-1 | TRBV15 | 16 | NA | TGTGCCACCAGGACATTAGCGGGAGATATTGGCAATGAGCAGTTCTTC | CATRTLAGDIGNEQFF
NA | TRBJ2-7 | TRBV20-1 | 18 | NA | TGCAGTGCTAGAGGGGGCCTTGACTCCACTGTATCCTACAATGAGCAGTACTTC | CSARGGLDSTVSYNEQYF
NA | TRBJ2-1 | TRBV25-1 | 20 | NA | TGTGCCAGCAGTTCCCCACTAGAGCCTGGGCCGGGCGGGACTTACAATGAGCAGTTCTTC | CASSSPLEPGPGGTYNEQFF
TRBD2 | TRBJ2-1 | TRBV6-5 | 14 | NA | TGTGCCAGCAGCCGAGCGGGGGGGCCGTATGAGCAGTTCTTC | CASSRAGGPYEQFF
NA | TRBJ2-3 | TRBV3-1 | 13 | NA | TGTGCCAACAGCCCCCCCGGGTTTAATACGCAGTATTTT | CANSPPGFNTQYF
NA | TRBJ2-7 | TRBV21-1 | 17 | NA | TGTGCCAGCCCGGGACTAGCGGGAGGCTATACTATCTACGAGCAGTACTTC | CASPGLAGGYTIYEQYF
TRBD2 | TRBJ2-7 | TRBV7-9 | 14 | NA | TGTGCCAGCAGCTCGACTAGCGGGAATCACGAGCAGTACTTC | CASSSTSGNHEQYF
TRBD1 | TRBJ2-1 | TRBV6-1 | 16 | few | TGTGCCAGCAGTGAAGCGGGGACAGTTCACTACAATGAGCAGTTCTTC | CASSEAGTVHYNEQFF
TRBD2 | TRBJ2-3 | TRBV6-5 | 16 | NA | TGTGCCAGCAGTTACTCGAGGTCTAGCGGGACAGATACGCAGTATTTT | CASSYSRSSGTDTQYF
NA | TRBJ2-1 | TRBV28 | 13 | NA | TGTGCCATCTACGTGGGAAGGGGCAATGAGCAGTTCTTC | CAIYVGRGNEQFF
TRBD2 | TRBJ2-1 | TRBV7-3 | 16 | NA | TGTGCCAGCAGCCCCTGGGGTAGCGGGGGCTACAATGAGCAGTTCTTC | CASSPWGSGGYNEQFF
TRBD2 | TRBJ2-5 | TRBV5-6 | 16 | NA | TGTGCCAGCAGCTTCCCAGCCGGGACTAGCTGGGAGACCCAGTACTTC | CASSFPAGTSWETQYF
NA | TRBJ2-6 | TRBV20-1 | 15 | once | TGCAGTGCTCCCCCTGGGGGAGCTGGGGCCAACGTCCTGACTTTC | CSAPPGGAGANVLTF
NA | TRBJ1-1 | TRBV5-1 | 14 | few | TGCGCCAGCAGCTTGACCCAACCTCGGACTGAAGCTTTCTTT | CASSLTQPRTEAFF
TRBD2 | TRBJ2-3 | TRBV28 | 18 | NA | TGTGCCAGCAGTTTAGGTGGACTAGCGGGGGGCCGCACAGATACGCAGTATTTT | CASSLGGLAGGRTDTQYF
NA | TRBJ2-2 | TRBV7-6 | 16 | NA | TGTGCCAGCAGCCTAACAGGTCTATCGAACACCGGGGAGCTGTTTTTT | CASSLTGLSNTGELFF
NA | TRBJ1-4 | TRBV14 | 16 | NA | TGTGCCAGCAGCCCTATTAATCAGGGAATTGGTGAAAAACTGTTTTTT | CASSPINQGIGEKLFF
TRBD2 | TRBJ2-1 | TRBV20-1 | 11 | NA | TGCAGTGCTAGAGAGCGGGAGACGCTGTTCTTC | CSARERETLFF
NA | TRBJ2-1 | TRBV4-1 | 15 | NA | TGCGCCAGCAGCCAACACAGAGATTCCTACAATGAGCAGTTCTTC | CASSQHRDSYNEQFF
NA | TRBJ1-1 | TRBV20-1 | 12 | NA | TGCAGTGCCCATCAGACAGACACTGAAGCTTTCTTT | CSAHQTDTEAFF
TRBD1 | TRBJ2-7 | TRBV12-5 | 14 | NA | TGTGCTAGTGTTGGGGGACAGGCCTACAATGAGCAGTACTTC | CASVGGQAYNEQYF
TRBD2 | TRBJ2-2 | TRBV30 | 13 | NA | TGTGCCTGGGGCCGGGGGGGTACCGGGGAGCTGTTTTTT | CAWGRGGTGELFF
TRBD1 | TRBJ1-5 | TRBV7-9 | 16 | NA | TGTGCCAGCAGCCTCCGGGACAGGGGGCACCTTCAGCCCCAGCATTTT | CASSLRDRGHLQPQHF
NA | TRBJ1-2 | TRBV20-1 | 11 | NA | TGCAGTGCTGAGGCCCGGACAGGCTACACCTTC | CSAEARTGYTF
TRBD2 | TRBJ2-7 | TRBV6-1 | 13 | once | TGTGCCACCCAGGTAGCGGGCAGCGGCGAGCAGTACTTC | CATQVAGSGEQYF
NA | TRBJ2-7 | TRBV10-3 | 13 | many | TGTGCCATCAGTCCGAGGCCAACCTACGAGCAGTACTTC | CAISPRPTYEQYF
TRBD1 | TRBJ2-1 | TRBV5-1 | 18 | NA | TGCGCCAGCAGCACGGACAGGGAACGAGGGTTCACCTACAATGAGCAGTTCTTC | CASSTDRERGFTYNEQFF
TRBD2 | TRBJ2-3 | TRBV5-1 | 16 | few | TGCGCCAGCAGCTTGGGACTAGCGGATCCCACAGATACGCAGTATTTT | CASSLGLADPTDTQYF
NA | TRBJ1-5 | TRBV20-1 | 15 | NA | TGCAGTGCTAGAGATCCTAATTATAGCAATCAGCCCCAGCATTTT | CSARDPNYSNQPQHF
TRBD1 | TRBJ1-2 | TRBV9 | 16 | NA | TGTGCCAGCAGCCTCCGAGGGGGACAGGGGGCCTATGGCTACACCTTC | CASSLRGGQGAYGYTF
TRBD1 | TRBJ1-1 | TRBV20-1 | 17 | NA | TGCAGTGCTAGCCAAGGGACAGGGAGAGGTTTGAACACTGAAGCTTTCTTT | CSASQGTGRGLNTEAFF
NA | TRBJ2-1 | TRBV20-1 | 15 | few | TGCAGTGCAAGGGGACTGCCCAGCTCCTACAATGAGCAGTTCTTC | CSARGLPSSYNEQFF
TRBD1 | TRBJ1-1 | TRBV5-1 | 15 | NA | TGCGCCAGCAGCCAGAAGACAGGGGACTACACTGAAGCTTTCTTT | CASSQKTGDYTEAFF
NA | TRBJ2-7 | TRBV20-1 | 13 | NA | TGCAGTGCTAGGGCTAGCGAGTTCCACGAGCAGTACTTC | CSARASEFHEQYF
NA | TRBJ2-5 | TRBV5-1 | 13 | few | TGCGCCAGCAGCTGGAATACAGGAGGGGAGCAGTACTTC | CASSWNTGGEQYF